Each of the 18 T cell receptor beta chains below was sequenced from the same sample in a study of cytomegalovirus exposure and HLA in healthy donors. Primers included in the PCR were 60 Vbeta and 13 Jbeta primers. Produced via immunoSEQ multiplex PCR; TCRdb's table is partial and in-frame only. The sample has approximately 160,000 clones, about 81% seen once. Specimen: PBMCs. The source of these receptors is a girl between 10 and 17 years old in good health and CMV-seropositive.

The chain carries TRBV28 and TRBJ2-5; D might be TRBD1 (6 bases). V dropped 5 bases and J dropped 6 bases, with 16 bases sitting between them. The CDR3 totals 14 residues. Germline V gene data show CDR1 as MDHEN and CDR2 as SYDVKM. CDR3 amino acids: CASSPSTGRQTQYF. DNA of the CDR3: TGTGCCAGCAGTCCCTCGACAGGCAGGCAGACCCAGTACTTC.

The gene calls are TRBV4-3 and TRBJ1-2, with a tentative D call TRBD1 (5 bases). V lost 0 bases, J lost 5 bases, and 10 bases lay in between. From germline, CDR1 is LGHNA and CDR2 YSLEER. This CDR3 contains 14 residues. Here the CDR3 reads CASSQDARVYGYTF. The CDR3 coding sequence is TGCGCCAGCAGCCAAGACGCCAGGGTGTATGGCTACACCTTC.

The chain links TRBV28 to TRBJ2-2; 7 nucleotides line up with TRBD2. CDR1 and CDR2 from the germline V gene are MDHEN and SYDVKM. The CDR3 loop spans 16 amino acids. The V and J ends lost 5 bases and 6 bases, in that order; junction bases with no gene match: 12. As DNA, the CDR3 is TGTGCCAGCAGTACCTCTAGCGGTGGGCTCCCCGGGGAGCTGTTTTTT. Encoded protein: CASSTSSGGLPGELFF.

The chain employs TRBV9 and TRBJ1-1; no firm D call. Trimming cost V 3 bases and J 1 base, with 10 bases left between them. The CDR3 has 14 residues. Germline lookup yields CDR1 SGDLS and CDR2 YYNGEE. CDR3 region: CASSASVGNTEAFF. Written as DNA, the CDR3 is TGTGCCAGCAGCGCTTCCGTCGGGAACACTGAAGCTTTCTTT.

This clone was observed once. The chain uses TRBV7-9 and TRBJ2-5, with 7 bases identical to TRBD1. V shed 0 bases, J shed 5 bases, and the junction held 3 bases outside the gene matches. The CDR3 is 14 residues long. CDR1 is SEHNR, CDR2 FQNEAQ, per germline (reference sequence). In DNA form, the CDR3 reads TGTGCCAGCAGCTTAGCAAACAGGGGCGAGACCCAGTACTTC. This encodes CASSLANRGETQYF.

In this sample, this clone turned up once. The chain couples TRBV19 to TRBJ2-1; TRBD1 agrees at 12 bases. Germline assignment: CDR1 LNHDA and CDR2 SQIVND (reference sequence). V shed 4 bases and J 8 bases; nucleotides not matched to a gene: 18. This CDR3 is built from 19 residues. Written as DNA, the CDR3 is TGTGCCAGTAGTAAACCGGGACAGGGGGCTCTAATCACTAGGGATGAGCAGTTCTTC. It specifies CASSKPGQGALITRDEQFF.

V and J are TRBV6-1 and TRBJ2-2; a possible D gene is TRBD1 (6 bases). CDR1 is MNHNS and CDR2 is SASEGT in the germline V gene. This CDR3 comprises 13 residues. V shed 6 bases and J shed 7 bases, with 12 bases lying between them. The CDR3 here is CASSYRVDGELFF. In nucleotides, the CDR3 is TGTGCCAGCAGCTACAGGGTTGACGGGGAGCTGTTTTTT.

The rearrangement links TRBV14 to TRBJ2-1; a possible D gene is TRBD1 (5 bases). Trimming took off 2 bases at V and 6 bases at J, with 17 bases between the two ends. The germline V gene encodes CDR1 SGHDN and CDR2 FVKESK. The CDR3 length is 16 residues. The CDR3 loop reads CASSQLVRVGANEQFF. The CDR3 DNA sequence: TGTGCCAGCAGCCAACTTGTCAGAGTTGGGGCCAATGAGCAGTTCTTC.

This sequence joins TRBV5-5 and TRBJ2-5; the D gene is possibly TRBD2 (5 bases). In germline, CDR1 is SGHKS, CDR2 YYEKEE (reference sequence). CDR3 size: 12 residues. Trimming pared 0 bases from V and 9 bases from J, leaving 9 bases between. This chain's CDR3 is CASSLESAAQYF. The CDR3 DNA follows: TGTGCCAGCAGCTTGGAATCAGCGGCCCAGTACTTC.

This chain joins TRBV30 and TRBJ2-7; the D gene is possibly TRBD2 (6 bases). The V gene's germline CDR1 is GTSNPN and CDR2 SVGIG (reference sequence). The CDR3 covers 14 residues. With 0 bases removed from V and 4 bases from J, the gap between germline ends came to 13 bases. Written as DNA, the CDR3 is TGTGCCTGGAGTGTAGGAACGGGGAGGTACGAGCAGTACTTC. Protein product: CAWSVGTGRYEQYF.

The chain joins TRBV29-1 to TRBJ1-3; D not certain. Trimming shortened V by 7 bases and J by 0 bases, and 13 bases separated the two germline ends. Germline V lookup: CDR1 SQVTM, CDR2 ANQGSEA. The CDR3 covers 14 residues. As DNA, the CDR3 is TGCAGCGCCTTGGACGGGAACTCTGGAAACACCATATATTTT. Residues: CSALDGNSGNTIYF.

This clone was detected a few times. The chain combines TRBV28 with TRBJ1-2; no reliable D call. Germline lookup yields CDR1 MDHEN and CDR2 SYDVKM. The CDR3 runs 10 residues. Trimming took off 5 bases at V and 5 bases at J, with 3 bases between the two ends. The CDR3 loop is CASSRYGYTF. The CDR3 region has the DNA TGTGCCAGCAGTCGGTATGGCTACACCTTC.

The chain uses TRBV27 and TRBJ2-7; D uncertain. Trimming left V 8 bases short and J 0 bases short, with 11 bases between. The CDR3 runs to 13 residues. Germline CDR1 is MNHEY and CDR2 is SMNVEV (reference sequence). The CDR3 loop is CASRRGLSYEQYF. In nucleotides, the CDR3 is TGTGCCAGCCGGCGCGGTCTCTCCTACGAGCAGTACTTC.

This clone has only a few counts. The chain combines TRBV15 with TRBJ2-1; D is possibly TRBD2 (6 bases). V gave up 5 bases and J gave up 4 bases, with 18 bases separating them. Germline lookup yields CDR1 LNHNV and CDR2 YYDKDF (reference sequence). The CDR3 covers 16 residues. CDR3 in DNA: TGTGCCACCAGCTTGTCCGACGGGAGTGGTTACAATGAGCAGTTCTTC. This translates into CATSLSDGSGYNEQFF.

The chain has TRBV5-4 and TRBJ1-1; no reliable D call. Between the trimmed V and J ends, which lost 0 bases and 0 bases, there was a span of 15 bases. Germline-derived CDR1 and CDR2 are SGHNT and YYREEE (reference sequence). CDR3 size: 17 residues. In DNA, the CDR3 is TGTGCCAGCAGCTTGGACTCAACTCCAGGCTTGAACACTGAAGCTTTCTTT. Its protein is CASSLDSTPGLNTEAFF.

V is TRBV5-5 and J is TRBJ2-1; possible D gene TRBD1, 5 bases. The CDR3 extends over 15 amino acids. V shed 1 base and J shed 5 bases, with 13 bases lying between them. CDR1 and CDR2 (germline): SGHKS, YYEKEE (reference sequence). The CDR3 DNA reads TGTGCCAGCAGCTTGAGCCGAAGGGGAAACAATGAGCAGTTCTTC. It yields the protein CASSLSRRGNNEQFF.

This chain uses TRBV4-1 with TRBJ2-7, with no clear D. The germline V gene has CDR1 MGHRA and CDR2 YSYEKL. The CDR3 totals 16 residues. Trimming stripped 1 base from V and 0 bases from J, with 13 bases between. CDR3 nucleotides: TGCGCCAGCAGCCAAGTGGTCCAGGTCTCCTCCTACGAGCAGTACTTC. It codes for CASSQVVQVSSYEQYF.

The genes are TRBV11-3 and TRBJ2-3; D possibly corresponds to TRBD2 (6 bases). The CDR3 runs 15 residues. Trimming cost V 4 bases and J 1 base, with 12 bases left between them. The germline V gene encodes CDR1 SGHNT and CDR2 YENEEA. CDR3 sequence: CASSSGLKGTDTQYF. In DNA, the CDR3 is TGTGCCAGCAGCTCAGGACTAAAGGGCACAGATACGCAGTATTTT.